Given below is one T cell receptor (beta chain) in context. The data were taken from a study of blood T cell repertoires in COVID-19. For the study at large: Samples representing acute and convalescent COVID-19 were sourced from the United States, Italy and Spain. The cDNA or gDNA used as material had been derived from T cells, B-cell-depleted T cells, or PBMCs.

Source study methods: By means of reference gene primer amplification, nucleated cell counts were estimated. Using immunoSEQ multiplex PCR, the repertoire was profiled, and TCRdb retains in-frame clones only, with some absent. The V and J calls and clone size are taken from that table; D and trimming were inferred from the DNA. Of fewer than 150,000 clones listed, 70% to 85% are singletons. This CDR3 is built from 16 residues. Germline values: CDR1 SGHTA, CDR2 FQGNSA. With V trimmed by 5 bases and J by 6 bases, 9 bases remained unmatched. Specimen: peripheral blood. The chain employs TRBV7-2 and TRBJ2-2; 10 nucleotides line up with TRBD1. This receptor was taken from a human donor in a cohort sampled during active COVID-19. CDR3 protein: CASSPLVDRGSGELFF. CDR3 in DNA: TGTGCCAGCAGCCCGCTAGTGGACAGGGGGTCCGGGGAGCTGTTTTTT.